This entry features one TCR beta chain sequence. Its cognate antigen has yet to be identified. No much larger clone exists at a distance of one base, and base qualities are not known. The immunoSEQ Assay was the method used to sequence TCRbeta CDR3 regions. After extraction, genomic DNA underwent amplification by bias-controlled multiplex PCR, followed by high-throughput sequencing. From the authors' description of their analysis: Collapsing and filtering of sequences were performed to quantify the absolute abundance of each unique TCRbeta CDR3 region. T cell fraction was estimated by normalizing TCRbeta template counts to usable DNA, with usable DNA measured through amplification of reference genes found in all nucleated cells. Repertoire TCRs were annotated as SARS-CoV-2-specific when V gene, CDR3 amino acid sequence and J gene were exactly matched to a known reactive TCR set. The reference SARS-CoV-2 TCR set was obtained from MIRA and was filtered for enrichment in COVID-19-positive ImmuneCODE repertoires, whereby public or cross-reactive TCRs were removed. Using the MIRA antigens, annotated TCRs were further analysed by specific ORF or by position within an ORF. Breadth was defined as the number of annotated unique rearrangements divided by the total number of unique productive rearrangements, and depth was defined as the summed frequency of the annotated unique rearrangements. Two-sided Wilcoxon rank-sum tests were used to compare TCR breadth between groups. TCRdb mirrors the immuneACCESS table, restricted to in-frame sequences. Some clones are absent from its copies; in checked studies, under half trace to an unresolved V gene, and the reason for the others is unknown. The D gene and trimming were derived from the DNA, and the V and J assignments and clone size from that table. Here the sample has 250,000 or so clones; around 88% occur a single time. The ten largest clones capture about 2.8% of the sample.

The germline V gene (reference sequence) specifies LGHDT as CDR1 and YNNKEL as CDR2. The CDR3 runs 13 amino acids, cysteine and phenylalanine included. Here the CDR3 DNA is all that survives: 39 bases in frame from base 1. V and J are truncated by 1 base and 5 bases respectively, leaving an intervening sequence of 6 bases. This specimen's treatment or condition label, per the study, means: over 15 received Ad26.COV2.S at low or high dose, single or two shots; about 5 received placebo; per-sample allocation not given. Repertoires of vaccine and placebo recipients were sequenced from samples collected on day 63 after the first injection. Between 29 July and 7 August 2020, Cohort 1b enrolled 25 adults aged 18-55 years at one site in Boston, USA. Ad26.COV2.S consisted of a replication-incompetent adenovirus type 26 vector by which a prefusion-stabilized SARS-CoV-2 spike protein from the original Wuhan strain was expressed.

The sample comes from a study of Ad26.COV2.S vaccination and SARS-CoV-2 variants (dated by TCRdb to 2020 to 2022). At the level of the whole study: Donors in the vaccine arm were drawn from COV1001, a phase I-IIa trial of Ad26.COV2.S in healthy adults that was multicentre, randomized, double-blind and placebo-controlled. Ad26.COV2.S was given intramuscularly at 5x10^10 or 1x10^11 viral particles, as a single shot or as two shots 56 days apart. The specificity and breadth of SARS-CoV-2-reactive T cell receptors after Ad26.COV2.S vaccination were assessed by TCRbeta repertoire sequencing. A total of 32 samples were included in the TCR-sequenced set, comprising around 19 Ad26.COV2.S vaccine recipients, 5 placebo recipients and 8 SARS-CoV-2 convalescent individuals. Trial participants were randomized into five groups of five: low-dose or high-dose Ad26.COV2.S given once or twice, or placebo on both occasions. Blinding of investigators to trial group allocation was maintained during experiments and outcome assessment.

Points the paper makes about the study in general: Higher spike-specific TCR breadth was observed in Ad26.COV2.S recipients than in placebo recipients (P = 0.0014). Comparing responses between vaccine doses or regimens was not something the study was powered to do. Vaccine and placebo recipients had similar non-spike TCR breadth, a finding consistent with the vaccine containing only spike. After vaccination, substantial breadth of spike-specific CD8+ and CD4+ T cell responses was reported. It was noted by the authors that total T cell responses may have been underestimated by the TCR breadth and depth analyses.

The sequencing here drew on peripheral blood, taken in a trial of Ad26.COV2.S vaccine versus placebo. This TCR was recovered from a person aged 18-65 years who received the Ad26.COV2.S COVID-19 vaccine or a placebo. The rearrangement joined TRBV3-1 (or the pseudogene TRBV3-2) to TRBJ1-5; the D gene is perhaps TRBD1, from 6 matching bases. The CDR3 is CASSQGQDQPQHF. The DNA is TGTGCCAGCAGCCAAGGACAGGATCAGCCCCAGCATTTT.